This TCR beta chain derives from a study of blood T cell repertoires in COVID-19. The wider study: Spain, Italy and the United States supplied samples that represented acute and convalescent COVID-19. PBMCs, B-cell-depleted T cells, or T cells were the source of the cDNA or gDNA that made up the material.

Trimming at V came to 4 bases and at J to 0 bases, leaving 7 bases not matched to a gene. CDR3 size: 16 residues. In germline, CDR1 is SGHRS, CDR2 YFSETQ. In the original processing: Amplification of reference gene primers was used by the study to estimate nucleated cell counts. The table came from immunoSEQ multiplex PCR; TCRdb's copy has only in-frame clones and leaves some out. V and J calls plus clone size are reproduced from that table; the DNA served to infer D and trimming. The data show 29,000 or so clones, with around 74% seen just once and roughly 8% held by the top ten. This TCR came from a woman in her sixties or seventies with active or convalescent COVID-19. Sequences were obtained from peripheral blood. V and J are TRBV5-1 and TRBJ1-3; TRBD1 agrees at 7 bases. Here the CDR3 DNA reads TGCGCCAGCAGCGAGATGACAGGGTTCTCTGGAAACACCATATATTTT. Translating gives CASSEMTGFSGNTIYF.